The rows below give T cell receptor beta chains drawn from one sample of a study of blood T cell repertoires in COVID-19. Some clones are missing from TCRdb's copy, which holds only in-frame ones; the method was immunoSEQ multiplex PCR. The repertoire holds 200,000 or so clones, about 87% seen once, with about 2.3% in the top ten. The sequencing input was PBMCs or T cells enriched from blood (not recorded which). The receptors here all came from a woman in her thirties or forties with acute COVID-19. CDR3s include the opening cysteine and the closing phenylalanine or tryptophan. The D gene is left open where the match is weak. Not all rows give a size; the values are once, few, many and, for expanded clones, a class.

v_gene: TRBV10-3
j_gene: TRBJ1-5
abundance: -
d_gene: TRBD1
len: 15
CDR3nt: TGTGCCACTGGGGGTGACAGGGAGAGCAATCAGCCCCAGCATTTT
CDR3aa: CATGGDRESNQPQHF

v_gene: TRBV24-1
j_gene: TRBJ2-5
abundance: -
d_gene: -
len: 17
CDR3nt: TGTGCCACCAGTGATCCCTCCGGCCGCGCGCAGGGGGAGACCCAGTACTTC
CDR3aa: CATSDPSGRAQGETQYF

v_gene: TRBV5-8
j_gene: TRBJ1-2
abundance: -
d_gene: -
len: 15
CDR3nt: TGTGCCAGCAGCCCCCGCGGGGGGACGTACTATGGCTACACCTTC
CDR3aa: CASSPRGGTYYGYTF

v_gene: TRBV9
j_gene: TRBJ2-2
abundance: -
d_gene: -
len: 15
CDR3nt: TGTGCCAGCGGGCGGGGTAGTGTGTACACCGGGGAGCTGTTTTTT
CDR3aa: CASGRGSVYTGELFF

v_gene: TRBV3-1/TRBV3-2
j_gene: TRBJ2-3
abundance: -
d_gene: -
len: 11
CDR3nt: TGTGCCAGCGGCCCCCGGGATACGCAGTATTTT
CDR3aa: CASGPRDTQYF

v_gene: TRBV4-2
j_gene: TRBJ2-7
abundance: -
d_gene: -
len: 17
CDR3nt: TGTGCCAGCAGCCAAGAGTTTGCAAGCGCAGCGACCTACGAGCAGTACTTC
CDR3aa: CASSQEFASAATYEQYF

v_gene: TRBV6-5
j_gene: TRBJ1-5
abundance: -
d_gene: -
len: 14
CDR3nt: TGTGCCAGCAGTAACCTAAGACAGCATCAGCCCCAGCATTTT
CDR3aa: CASSNLRQHQPQHF

v_gene: TRBV30
j_gene: TRBJ1-1
abundance: -
d_gene: -
len: 16
CDR3nt: TGTGCCTGGAGTGTACCGACAGGCCGGGGAATGGGTGAAGCTTTCTTT
CDR3aa: CAWSVPTGRGMGEAFF

v_gene: TRBV27
j_gene: TRBJ2-1
abundance: -
d_gene: TRBD1
len: 12
CDR3nt: TGTGCCAGCAGTGGCAGGGGGAATGAGCAGTTCTTC
CDR3aa: CASSGRGNEQFF

v_gene: TRBV7-2
j_gene: TRBJ2-5
abundance: -
d_gene: -
len: 13
CDR3nt: TGTGCCAGCAGCTTAGGACTAGTGGAGACCCAGTACTTC
CDR3aa: CASSLGLVETQYF

v_gene: TRBV6-4
j_gene: TRBJ1-6
abundance: -
d_gene: TRBD1
len: 15
CDR3nt: TGTGCCAGTACCTCCGGGACAGAATATAATTCACCCCTCCACTTT
CDR3aa: CASTSGTEYNSPLHF

v_gene: TRBV27
j_gene: TRBJ2-3
abundance: -
d_gene: TRBD2
len: 17
CDR3nt: TGTGCCAGCAGTTTATCTCGATTCCGGGGGGGCGGGGATACGCAGTATTTT
CDR3aa: CASSLSRFRGGGDTQYF

v_gene: TRBV7-2
j_gene: TRBJ1-6
abundance: -
d_gene: -
len: 17
CDR3nt: TGTGCCAGCAGCTTAGTGGTCCAAGGAGTCCTTAATTCACCCCTCCACTTT
CDR3aa: CASSLVVQGVLNSPLHF

v_gene: TRBV10-3
j_gene: TRBJ2-7
abundance: -
d_gene: -
len: 18
CDR3nt: TGTGCCATCAGTGAGCCGACAGACGTTGGGTTAAGCTCCTACGAGCAGTACTTC
CDR3aa: CAISEPTDVGLSSYEQYF

v_gene: TRBV2
j_gene: TRBJ2-1
abundance: -
d_gene: TRBD2
len: 15
CDR3nt: TGTGCCAGCGTTAGACTAGCGGGGGAGTACAATGAGCAGTTCTTC
CDR3aa: CASVRLAGEYNEQFF

v_gene: TRBV5-1
j_gene: TRBJ2-3
abundance: few
d_gene: TRBD1
len: 14
CDR3nt: TGCGCCAGCAGCTACGGACAGGGCACAGATACGCAGTATTTT
CDR3aa: CASSYGQGTDTQYF

v_gene: TRBV6-5
j_gene: TRBJ1-1
abundance: -
d_gene: TRBD1
len: 16
CDR3nt: TGTGCCAGCAGTTCGATTAACAGGGGGCAGTTCGCTGAAGCTTTCTTT
CDR3aa: CASSSINRGQFAEAFF

v_gene: TRBV23-1
j_gene: TRBJ1-4
abundance: few
d_gene: TRBD1
len: 14
CDR3nt: TGCGCCAGCAGTCAAACAGGGGGCCGGGAAAAACTGTTTTTT
CDR3aa: CASSQTGGREKLFF

v_gene: TRBV21-1
j_gene: TRBJ1-1
abundance: -
d_gene: -
len: 14
CDR3nt: TGTGCCAGCAGCAAAAGGAGCCTGAACACTGAAGCTTTCTTT
CDR3aa: CASSKRSLNTEAFF

v_gene: TRBV12-3/TRBV12-4
j_gene: TRBJ2-3
abundance: -
d_gene: -
len: 11
CDR3nt: TGTGCCAGCGAGGGAAAGGGTACGCAGTATTTT
CDR3aa: CASEGKGTQYF

v_gene: TRBV9
j_gene: TRBJ1-3
abundance: -
d_gene: TRBD1
len: 15
CDR3nt: TGTGCCAGCAGCGTGGGCGGGACAGGGGAATACACCATATATTTT
CDR3aa: CASSVGGTGEYTIYF

v_gene: TRBV5-1
j_gene: TRBJ2-3
abundance: -
d_gene: -
len: 12
CDR3nt: TGCGCCAGCAGCCACGACAGGGATACGCAGTATTTT
CDR3aa: CASSHDRDTQYF

v_gene: TRBV7-9
j_gene: TRBJ2-3
abundance: -
d_gene: TRBD1
len: 16
CDR3nt: TGTGCCAGCAGCGTAGCGGGACAGGGGATCATGGATACGCAGTATTTT
CDR3aa: CASSVAGQGIMDTQYF

v_gene: TRBV6-2/TRBV6-3
j_gene: TRBJ1-4
abundance: -
d_gene: TRBD1
len: 14
CDR3nt: TGTGCCAGCAGTTCCGGGACAGAGAATGAAAAACTGTTTTTT
CDR3aa: CASSSGTENEKLFF

v_gene: TRBV7-2
j_gene: TRBJ2-5
abundance: -
d_gene: TRBD1
len: 16
CDR3nt: TGTGCCAGCAGCGCATCCGGGACAGGGGGCTGGGAGACCCAGTACTTC
CDR3aa: CASSASGTGGWETQYF